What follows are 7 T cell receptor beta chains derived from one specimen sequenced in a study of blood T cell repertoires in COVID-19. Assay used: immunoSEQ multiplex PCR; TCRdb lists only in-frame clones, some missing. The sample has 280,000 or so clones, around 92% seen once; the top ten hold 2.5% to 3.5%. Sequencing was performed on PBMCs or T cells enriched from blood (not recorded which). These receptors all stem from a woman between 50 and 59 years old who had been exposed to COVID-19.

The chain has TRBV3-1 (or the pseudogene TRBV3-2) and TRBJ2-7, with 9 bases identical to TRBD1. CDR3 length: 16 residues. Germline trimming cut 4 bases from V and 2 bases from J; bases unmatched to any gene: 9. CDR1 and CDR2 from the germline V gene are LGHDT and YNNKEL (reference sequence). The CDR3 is CASSRAGTGRPYEQYF. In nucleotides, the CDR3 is TGTGCCAGCAGCCGCGCAGGGACAGGGAGGCCCTACGAGCAGTACTTC.

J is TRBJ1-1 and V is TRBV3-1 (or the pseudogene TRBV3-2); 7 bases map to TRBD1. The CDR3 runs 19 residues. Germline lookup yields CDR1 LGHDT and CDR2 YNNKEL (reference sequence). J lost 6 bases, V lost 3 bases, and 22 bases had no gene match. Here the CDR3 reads CASSHLSKKQGRHPAEAFF. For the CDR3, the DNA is TGTGCCAGCAGCCATCTATCCAAAAAACAGGGGAGGCACCCGGCTGAAGCTTTCTTT.

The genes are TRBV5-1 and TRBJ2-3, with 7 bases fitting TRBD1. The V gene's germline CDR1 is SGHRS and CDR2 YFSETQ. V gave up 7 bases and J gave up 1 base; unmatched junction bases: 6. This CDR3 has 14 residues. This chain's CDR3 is CASYTTGGTDTQYF. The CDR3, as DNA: TGCGCCAGCTATACCACAGGGGGCACAGATACGCAGTATTTT. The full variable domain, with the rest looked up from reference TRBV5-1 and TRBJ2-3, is KAGVTQTPRYLIKTRGQQVTLSCSPISGHRSVSWYQQTPGQGLQFLFEYFSETQRNKGNFPGRFSGRQFSNSRSEMNVSTLELGDSALYLCASYTTGGTDTQYFGPGTRLTVL.

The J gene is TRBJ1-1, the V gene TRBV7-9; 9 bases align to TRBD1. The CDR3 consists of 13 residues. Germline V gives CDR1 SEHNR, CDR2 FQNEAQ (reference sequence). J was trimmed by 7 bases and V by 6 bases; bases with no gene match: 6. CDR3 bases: TGTGCCAGCAGTCCACAGGGGGCTGGTGAAGCTTTCTTT. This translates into CASSPQGAGEAFF.

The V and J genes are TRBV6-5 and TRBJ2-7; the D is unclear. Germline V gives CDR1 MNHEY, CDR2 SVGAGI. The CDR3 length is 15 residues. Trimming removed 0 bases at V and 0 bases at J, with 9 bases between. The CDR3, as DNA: TGTGCCAGCAGTTACTCTACGGGTTTCTCCTACGAGCAGTACTTC. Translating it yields CASSYSTGFSYEQYF.

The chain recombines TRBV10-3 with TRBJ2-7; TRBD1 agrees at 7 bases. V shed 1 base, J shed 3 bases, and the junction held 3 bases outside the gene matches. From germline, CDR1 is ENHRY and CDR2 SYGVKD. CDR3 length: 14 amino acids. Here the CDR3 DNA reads TGTGCCATCAGTGAGTATGGACAGGACTACGAGCAGTACTTC. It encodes CAISEYGQDYEQYF.

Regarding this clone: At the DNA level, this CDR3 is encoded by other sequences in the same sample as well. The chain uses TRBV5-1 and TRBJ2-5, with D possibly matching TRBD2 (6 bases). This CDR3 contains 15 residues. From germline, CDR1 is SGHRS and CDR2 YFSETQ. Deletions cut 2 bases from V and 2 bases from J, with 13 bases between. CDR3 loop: CASSFGGSRQETQYF. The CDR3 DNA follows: TGCGCCAGCAGCTTTGGGGGGTCCCGGCAAGAGACCCAGTACTTC.